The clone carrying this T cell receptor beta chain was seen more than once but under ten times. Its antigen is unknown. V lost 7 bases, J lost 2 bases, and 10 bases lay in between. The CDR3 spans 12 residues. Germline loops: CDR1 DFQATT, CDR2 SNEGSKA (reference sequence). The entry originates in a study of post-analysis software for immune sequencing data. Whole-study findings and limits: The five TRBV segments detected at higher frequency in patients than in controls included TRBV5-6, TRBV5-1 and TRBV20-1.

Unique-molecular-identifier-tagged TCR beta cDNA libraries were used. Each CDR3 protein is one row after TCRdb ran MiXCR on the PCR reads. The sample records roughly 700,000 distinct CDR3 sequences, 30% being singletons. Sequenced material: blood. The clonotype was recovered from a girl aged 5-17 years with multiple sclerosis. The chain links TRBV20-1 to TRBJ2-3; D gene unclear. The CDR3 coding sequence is TGCAGTGTAGAGATGGCCACAGATACGCAGTATTTT. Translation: CSVEMATDTQYF.